The 13 T cell receptor beta chains given below trace back to one sample, sequenced in a study of response to subunit inactivated influenza vaccine listed by TCRdb under 2018. The protocol used for the library was RT-PCR. Sequencing took place on an Illumina HiSeq 2500. TCRdb trimmed the raw reads at Q25, called clones with MiXCR and kept productive beta chains. Each entry merges the rows of one CDR3 protein and shows their most common DNA and genes. This sample comprises about 160,000 distinct CDR3 sequences, over 8.5% of them detected only once. The top ten hold roughly a third of the sample. The material was CD8+ T cells sorted from PBMCs, obtained less than 25 months after vaccination. The source of these receptors is a man aged 50 to 69 who received an inactivated influenza vaccine. Donor details come from another sample of the same person, matched by shared clones.

The chain uses TRBV6-4 and TRBJ2-2, with D perhaps TRBD2 (6 bases). This CDR3 spans 13 amino acids. CDR1 is MRHNA and CDR2 is SNTAGT in the germline V gene. Trimming cost V 3 bases and J 5 bases, with 7 bases left between them. Here the CDR3 reads CASSEAGTGELFF. Here the CDR3 DNA reads TGTGCCAGCAGTGAGGCGGGGACCGGGGAGCTGTTTTTT.

The chain is built from TRBV7-2 and TRBJ2-1; 9 nucleotides match TRBD2. V lost 1 base, J lost 0 bases, and 4 bases stayed unmatched. CDR3 length: 17 amino acids. Germline V lookup: CDR1 SGHTA, CDR2 FQGNSA. CDR3 region: CASSLVPSGVSYNEQFF. The CDR3 DNA is TGTGCCAGCAGCTTAGTGCCTAGCGGGGTCTCCTACAATGAGCAGTTCTTC.

This clonotype was seen more than once but under ten times. The chain is built from TRBV6-5 and TRBJ1-5; D not resolved. This CDR3 contains 13 residues. V shed 0 bases and J shed 7 bases, with 7 bases lying between them. Germline CDR1 reads MNHEY; CDR2 reads SVGAGI. CDR3 nucleotides: TGTGCCAGCAGTTACTCGAACAACCAGCCCCAGCATTTT. Residues: CASSYSNNQPQHF.

This clonotype has just a few counts. The V gene is TRBV27, the J gene TRBJ1-6; TRBD1 aligns across 11 bases. The CDR3 extends over 15 amino acids. V gave up 9 bases and J gave up 2 bases; unmatched junction bases: 3. The germline V gene encodes CDR1 MNHEY and CDR2 SMNVEV (reference sequence). Written as DNA, the CDR3 is TGTGCCAGTTGGGACAGGGGGACCTATAATTCACCCCTCCACTTT. Protein product: CASWDRGTYNSPLHF.

This clonotype showed up just a few times. This sequence joins TRBV7-6 and TRBJ2-1; 7 bases fit TRBD2. Germline assignment: CDR1 SGHVS and CDR2 FNYEAQ. Unmatched junction bases numbered 5, after V lost 1 base and J lost 2 bases. CDR3 length: 16 amino acids. CDR3 nucleotide sequence: TGTGCCAGCAGCTTAGTGGGCGGGAGTCCCTACAATGAGCAGTTCTTC. Translating gives CASSLVGGSPYNEQFF.

V and J are TRBV10-2 and TRBJ1-4; 7 nucleotides line up with TRBD1. Germline CDR1 is WSHSY and CDR2 is SAAADI. J was trimmed by 4 bases and V by 6 bases; bases with no gene match: 5. The CDR3 runs 14 residues. The CDR3 region has the DNA TGCGCCAGCAGGACGGGACAGCTTAATGAAAAACTGTTTTTT. Translated: CASRTGQLNEKLFF.

There are a few counts of this clonotype. J is TRBJ2-7 and V is TRBV28; TRBD2 matches at 11 bases. V gave up 6 bases and J gave up 4 bases; unmatched junction bases: 11. Germline V gives CDR1 MDHEN, CDR2 SYDVKM. This CDR3 is 16 amino acids long. The CDR3 nucleotides read TGTGCCAGCAGCCTTACCGGGACTAGCGGATCATACGAGCAGTACTTC. Protein product: CASSLTGTSGSYEQYF.

The J gene is TRBJ2-2, the V gene TRBV11-1; 8 positions agree with TRBD2. CDR1 SGHAT and CDR2 FQDESV come from the germline V gene (reference sequence). The V segment lost 3 bases and the J segment 0 bases; nucleotides outside the gene matches: 9. CDR3 length equals 18 residues. The CDR3 DNA follows: TGTGCCAGCAGCTTTCCTTTACTAGCGGAAGCGAACACCGGGGAGCTGTTTTTT. Protein product: CASSFPLLAEANTGELFF.

This clonotype was counted only a few times. The V call is TRBV12-3 or TRBV12-4, the J call TRBJ2-2; tentatively, D is TRBD1 or TRBD2 (5 bases each). Trimming left V 3 bases short and J 2 bases short, with 13 bases between. The CDR3 spans 16 residues. In DNA, the CDR3 is TGTGCCAGCAGTTTCGGGGCCAGGATTAACACCGGGGAGCTGTTTTTT. Residues: CASSFGARINTGELFF.

This clonotype was seen many times. This rearrangement joins TRBV29-1 to TRBJ2-5; 8 bases are a match to TRBD1. The CDR3 has 14 amino acids. Germline V lookup: CDR1 SQVTM, CDR2 ANQGSEA. V lost 1 base, J lost 7 bases, and 8 bases stayed unmatched. CDR3 nucleotides: TGCAGCGTTGAAGGTCAGGGGGCTTTGATGACCCAGTACTTC. Translation: CSVEGQGALMTQYF.

This clonotype has just a few counts. The CDR3 protein is CASSQDMTGPGNEQFF. CDR3 DNA: TGCGCCAGCAGCCAAGATATGACGGGGCCTGGGAATGAGCAGTTCTTC. The V call is TRBV4-1, the J call TRBJ2-1, with D tentatively TRBD1 or TRBD2 (5 bases each). This CDR3 is 16 amino acids long. CDR1 MGHRA and CDR2 YSYEKL come from the germline V gene. Trimming left V 0 bases short and J 7 bases short, with 16 bases between.

This clonotype was counted a few times. The chain recombines TRBV6-5 with TRBJ1-5; D unclear. V dropped 2 bases and J dropped 4 bases, with 6 bases sitting between them. Germline V CDR1 and CDR2: MNHEY, SVGAGI. This CDR3 has 13 residues. Written as DNA, the CDR3 is TGTGCCAGCAGTTACAGGGCAAATCAGCCCCAGCATTTT. It specifies CASSYRANQPQHF.

This clonotype appeared a few times. The chain employs TRBV2 and TRBJ1-4; maybe TRBD1 (5 bases). Germline V gene lookup returns CDR1 SNHLY and CDR2 FYNNEI. This CDR3 comprises 14 residues. The V end lost 9 bases, the J end lost 8 bases, and 19 bases lay between the germline ends. The CDR3 spells CASILSSWGEKLFF. The CDR3 region has the DNA TGTGCCAGTATCCTCAGCTCCTGGGGGGAAAAACTGTTTTTT. Full variable domain (outside the CDR3, taken from reference TRBV2 and TRBJ1-4): EPEVTQTPSHQVTQMGQEVILRCVPISNHLYFYWYRQILGQKVEFLVSFYNNEISEKSEIFDDQFSVERPDGSNFTLKIRSTKLEDSAMYFCASILSSWGEKLFFGSGTQLSVL.